This TCR beta chain was obtained from a study of T cell responses to AZD1222 COVID-19 vaccine. The table came from immunoSEQ multiplex PCR; TCRdb's copy has only in-frame clones and leaves some out. The top ten hold under 2% of the sample, which has about 120,000 clones, around 85% seen once. The material sequenced was peripheral blood, taken on day 0 of AZD1222 vaccination. The sequence was collected from an adult in good health.

CDR3 in amino acids: CASSMVGGTYEQYF. The CDR3 region has the DNA TGTGCCAGTAGTATGGTTGGGGGAACCTACGAGCAGTACTTC. The rearrangement uses TRBV19 and TRBJ2-7; D might be TRBD1 or TRBD2, each matching 5 bases. This CDR3 has 14 residues. Germline CDR1 LNHDA, CDR2 SQIVND (reference sequence). Between the trimmed V and J ends, which lost 3 bases and 2 bases, there was a span of 11 bases.